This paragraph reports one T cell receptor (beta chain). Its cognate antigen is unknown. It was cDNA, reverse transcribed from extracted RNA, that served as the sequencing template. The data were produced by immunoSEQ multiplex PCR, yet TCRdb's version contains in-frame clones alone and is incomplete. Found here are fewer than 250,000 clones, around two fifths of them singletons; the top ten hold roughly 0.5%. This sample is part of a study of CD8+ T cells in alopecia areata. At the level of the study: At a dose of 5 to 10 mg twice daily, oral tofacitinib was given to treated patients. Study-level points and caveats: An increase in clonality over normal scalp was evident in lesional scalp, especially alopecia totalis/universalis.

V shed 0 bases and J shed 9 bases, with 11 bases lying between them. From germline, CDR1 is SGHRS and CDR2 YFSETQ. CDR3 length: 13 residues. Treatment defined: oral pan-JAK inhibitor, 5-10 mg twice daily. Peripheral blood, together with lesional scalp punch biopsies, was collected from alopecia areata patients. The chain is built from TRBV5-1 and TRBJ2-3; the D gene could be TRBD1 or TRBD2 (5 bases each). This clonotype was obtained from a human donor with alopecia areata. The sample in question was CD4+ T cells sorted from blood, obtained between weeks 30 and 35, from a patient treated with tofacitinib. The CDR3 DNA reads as TGCGCCAGCAGCTTGGTGGGGGAAGGGACGCAGTATTTT. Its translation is CASSLVGEGTQYF. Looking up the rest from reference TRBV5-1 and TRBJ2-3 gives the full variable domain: KAGVTQTPRYLIKTRGQQVTLSCSPISGHRSVSWYQQTPGQGLQFLFEYFSETQRNKGNFPGRFSGRQFSNSRSEMNVSTLELGDSALYLCASSLVGEGTQYFGPGTRLTVL.